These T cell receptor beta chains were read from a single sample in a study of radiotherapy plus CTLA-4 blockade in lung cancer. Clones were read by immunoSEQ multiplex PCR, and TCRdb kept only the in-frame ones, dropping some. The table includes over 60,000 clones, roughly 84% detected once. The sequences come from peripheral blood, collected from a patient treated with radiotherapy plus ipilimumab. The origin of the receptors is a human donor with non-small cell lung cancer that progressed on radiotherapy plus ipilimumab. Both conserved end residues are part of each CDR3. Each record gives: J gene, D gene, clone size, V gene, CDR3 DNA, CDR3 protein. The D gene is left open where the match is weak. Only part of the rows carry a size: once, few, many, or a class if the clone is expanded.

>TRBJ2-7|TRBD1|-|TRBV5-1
TGCGCCAGCAGCGAAGGGACAGGCTACTACGAGCAGTACTTC
CASSEGTGYYEQYF
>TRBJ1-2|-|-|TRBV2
TGTGCCAGCACCGAACAGACAATCTATGGCTACACCTTC
CASTEQTIYGYTF
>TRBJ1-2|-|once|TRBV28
TGTGCCAGCAGTTCGGGGGGTTTTAGCTATGGCTACACCTTC
CASSSGGFSYGYTF
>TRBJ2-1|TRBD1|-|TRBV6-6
TGTGCCAGCAGTTACACAATCAGAACAGGGGGCAATGAGCAGTTCTTC
CASSYTIRTGGNEQFF
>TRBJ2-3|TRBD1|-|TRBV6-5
TGTGCCAGCAGCGATCAACAGGGGAGTACGCAGTATTTT
CASSDQQGSTQYF
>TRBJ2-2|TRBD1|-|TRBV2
TGTGCCAGCAACAAACAGGGGGCGCTCATCACCGGGGAGCTGTTTTTT
CASNKQGALITGELFF
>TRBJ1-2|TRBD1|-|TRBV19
TGTGCCAGTAGCCCGACAGGGGGGCACTATGGCTACACCTTC
CASSPTGGHYGYTF
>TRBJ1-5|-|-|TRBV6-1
TGTGCCAGCGGCCGAACAGGGAGGGATCAGCCCCAGCATTTT
CASGRTGRDQPQHF
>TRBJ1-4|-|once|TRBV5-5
TGTGCCAGCAGCTTGAAAGGGGCTGTTGAAAAACTGTTTTTT
CASSLKGAVEKLFF
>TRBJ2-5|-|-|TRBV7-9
TGTGCCAGCAGCTTGGGCGGTCTAGATTCCCTAGAGACCCAGTACTTC
CASSLGGLDSLETQYF
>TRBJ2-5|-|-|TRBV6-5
TGTGCCAGCACAAACGGATTCCAGTACTTC
CASTNGFQYF
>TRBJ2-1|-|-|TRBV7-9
TGTGCCAGCAGCGACCCACTAGGCAATGAGCAGTTCTTC
CASSDPLGNEQFF
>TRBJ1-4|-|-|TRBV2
TGTGCCAGCGATCCGGAAGGGTTGCGTGAAAAACTGTTTTTT
CASDPEGLREKLFF
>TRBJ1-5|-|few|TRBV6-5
TGTGCCAGCAGTGGGGGTATCAATCAGCCCCAGCATTTT
CASSGGINQPQHF
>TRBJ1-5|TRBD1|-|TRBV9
TGTGCCAGCAGCCCAGACAGGGGTCGGGAGCCCCAGCATTTT
CASSPDRGREPQHF
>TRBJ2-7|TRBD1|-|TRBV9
TGTGCCAGCAGCGTAGGGTTGGGACAGCCTAGATCCTACGAGCAGTACTTC
CASSVGLGQPRSYEQYF
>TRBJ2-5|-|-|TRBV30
TGTGCCTGGAGTGAGTTGGCGCTTGGGCAAGAGACCCAGTACTTC
CAWSELALGQETQYF
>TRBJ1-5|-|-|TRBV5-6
TGTGCCAGCAGCCACGGACAGAGTAACCAGCCCCAGCATTTT
CASSHGQSNQPQHF
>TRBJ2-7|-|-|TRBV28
TGTGCCAGCCGCCTCGACAGACTCGAGCAGTACTTC
CASRLDRLEQYF
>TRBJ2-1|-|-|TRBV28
TGTGCCAGCAGTCCCATAACAGGGTTTTTCTACAATGAGCAGTTCTTC
CASSPITGFFYNEQFF
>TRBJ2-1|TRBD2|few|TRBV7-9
TGTGCCAGCATCGGGGGGAGCTCCTACAATGAGCAGTTCTTC
CASIGGSSYNEQFF
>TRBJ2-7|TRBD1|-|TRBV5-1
TGCGCCAGCAGCTCGGGACAGGTGGGGAACGAGCAGTACTTC
CASSSGQVGNEQYF
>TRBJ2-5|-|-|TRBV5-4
TGTGCCAGCAGCCCAGATAGCGGTACTTCACGGGAGACCCAGTACTTC
CASSPDSGTSRETQYF
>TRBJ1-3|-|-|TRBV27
TGTGCCAGCAGCACCTCGTACTCTGGAAACACCATATATTTT
CASSTSYSGNTIYF
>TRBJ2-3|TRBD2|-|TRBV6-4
TGTGCCAGCAGTAGACTAGCGGGAGATCTAGATACGCAGTATTTT
CASSRLAGDLDTQYF
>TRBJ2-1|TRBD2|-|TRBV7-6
TGTGCCAGCAGCTTAGCGGACGGGGGGACCTACAATGAGCAGTTCTTC
CASSLADGGTYNEQFF
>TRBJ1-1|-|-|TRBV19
TGTGCCAGTAGTATCGGGGAGGGGCGCGACACTGAAGCTTTCTTT
CASSIGEGRDTEAFF
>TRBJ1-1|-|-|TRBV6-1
TGTGCCAGCAGCGCACAAAGGCACACTGAAGCTTTCTTT
CASSAQRHTEAFF
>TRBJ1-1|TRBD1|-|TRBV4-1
TGCGCCAGCCGCAGGGGGATGAACACTGAAGCTTTCTTT
CASRRGMNTEAFF
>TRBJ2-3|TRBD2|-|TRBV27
TGTGCCAGCAGTCCGGGGACTAGCGGCACAGATACGCAGTATTTT
CASSPGTSGTDTQYF
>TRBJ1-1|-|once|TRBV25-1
TGTGCCAGCAGTGAATACGGGGAGTACGCTGAAGCTTTCTTT
CASSEYGEYAEAFF
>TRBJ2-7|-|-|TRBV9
TGTGCCAGCAGCGTCGGGGGAGGATCCCCTTACGAGCAGTACTTC
CASSVGGGSPYEQYF
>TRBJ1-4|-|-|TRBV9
TGTGCCAGCAGCGTAGGGACAGCCGCTAATGAAAAACTGTTTTTT
CASSVGTAANEKLFF
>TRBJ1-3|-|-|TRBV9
TGTGCCAGCAGCCTTACATCTGGAAACACCATATATTTT
CASSLTSGNTIYF
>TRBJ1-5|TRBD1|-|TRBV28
TGTGCCAGCAGTTTATCAGGACAGGGGTATCAGCCCCAGCATTTT
CASSLSGQGYQPQHF
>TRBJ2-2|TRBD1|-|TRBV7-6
TGTGCCAGCAGTCTCGGGACAGCCCCCTTTGACACCGGGGAGCTGTTTTTT
CASSLGTAPFDTGELFF
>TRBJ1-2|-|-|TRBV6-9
TGTGCCAGCAGTTCAAAAGGGGAGGGTTTTCGCGGCTACACCTTC
CASSSKGEGFRGYTF
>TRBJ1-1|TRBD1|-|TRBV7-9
TGTGCCAGCAGCCCGCCCAGGGACAGGGGTGACACTGAAGCTTTCTTT
CASSPPRDRGDTEAFF
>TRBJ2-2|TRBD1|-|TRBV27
TGTGCCAGCGCGTGGACAGGGGGCTACAACACCGGGGAGCTGTTTTTT
CASAWTGGYNTGELFF
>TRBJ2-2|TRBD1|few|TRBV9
TGTGCCAGCAGCTTGACAGGGGCGAACACCGGGGAGCTGTTTTTT
CASSLTGANTGELFF
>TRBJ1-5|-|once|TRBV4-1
TGCGCCAGCAGGGGGCTAGGTTTCAATCAGCCCCAGCATTTT
CASRGLGFNQPQHF
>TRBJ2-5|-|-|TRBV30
TGTGCCTGGAGTGGATCAGGCGAGGAGACCCAGTACTTC
CAWSGSGEETQYF
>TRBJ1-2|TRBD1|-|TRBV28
TGTGCCAGCACCGCTCTCGACAGGGGCTATGGCTACACCTTC
CASTALDRGYGYTF
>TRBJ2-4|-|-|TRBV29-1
TGCAGCGTCCGTGATTGGGGGGCACAGTACTTC
CSVRDWGAQYF
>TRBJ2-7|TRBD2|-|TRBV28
TGTGCCAGCAGTCGCCCCACCTCCGGGACTAGCGGGCCCGAGCAGTACTTC
CASSRPTSGTSGPEQYF
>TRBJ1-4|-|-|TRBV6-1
TGTGCCAGCAGTGATTGGCTCAGGGATAATGAAAAACTGTTTTTT
CASSDWLRDNEKLFF
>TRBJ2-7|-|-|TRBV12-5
TGTGCTAGTGGTTTTCTTACTGGACAGTCGTCGGGGGAGCAGTACTTC
CASGFLTGQSSGEQYF
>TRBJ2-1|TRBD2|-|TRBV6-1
TGTGCCAGCAGTGTTAGCGGGGACCTCTCCTACAATGAGCAGTTCTTC
CASSVSGDLSYNEQFF
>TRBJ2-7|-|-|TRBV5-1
TGCGCCAGCAGCCAAGAATACGAGCAGTACTTC
CASSQEYEQYF